This T cell receptor (beta chain) was profiled in a study of blood T cell repertoires in COVID-19. Overall study: Samples taken during acute and convalescent COVID-19 were collected in the United States, Italy and Spain. In each case, the material was cDNA or gDNA derived from T cells, B-cell-depleted T cells, or PBMCs.

The germline gives CDR1 SGHRS, CDR2 YFSETQ. This CDR3 region has 16 residues. J gave up 5 bases and V 3 bases, and 12 bases lay outside the gene matches. Methods used by the authors: For nucleated cells, counts were estimated from reference gene primer amplification. Assay: immunoSEQ multiplex PCR; the TCRdb copy retains only in-frame clones and omits some. That table furnishes V, J and clone size, whereas the DNA furnished D and trimming. The profile shows some 200,000 clones, around 86% of them singletons. The material sequenced was peripheral blood. This TCR came from a man aged 35 to 55 with active or convalescent COVID-19. The V and J genes are TRBV5-1 and TRBJ2-7, with 9 bases aligning to TRBD1. CDR3 sequence: CASSSEGQGASHEQYF. CDR3 in DNA: TGCGCCAGCAGCTCGGAGGGACAGGGAGCGAGTCACGAGCAGTACTTC.